This paragraph reports one TCR beta chain. This clonotype came up a few times. What this receptor recognizes is not known. It has no much larger one-base neighbor in the sample; base qualities were not kept. The sample belongs to a study of T cell repertoires in cytomegalovirus infection (dated by TCRdb to about 2019). In the study overall: Recently identified HLA-C-restricted CMV epitopes, whose presentation resists viral immunomodulation, were targeted by peptide stimulations together with well-studied HLA-B-restricted epitopes. The HLA type of each donor mattered for the analysis, because public TCR beta signatures pointed to carriage of CMV infection along with the matching HLA type. Summary of the overall study and its limitations: In both this cohort and an independent approximately 370-donor cohort, the cumulative frequency of public TCR beta family members distinguished carriers of CMV infection plus the relevant HLA type. The ex vivo response was dominated by HLA-C-restricted CMV-specific TCR beta clonotypes, which also provided the single most frequent clonotype in two of eight donors.

The instrument was an Illumina HiSeq 1500. Through fastp at Q25 and MiXCR, TCRdb rebuilt clones from the public reads, retaining in-frame beta chains. Records with the same CDR3 protein are collapsed into one entry carrying the most frequent genes and DNA. The sample table holds 350,000 to 400,000 distinct CDR3 sequences, of which around a third were seen once. The ten most abundant clones make up 13% of the sample. Explained via the paper, the treatment or condition label denotes: in vitro stimulation with specific CMV peptide epitopes to enrich CMV-specific T cells. The receptor was derived from a human donor in good health (CMV status not recorded). Some clones in this sample may be carry-over from other donors' samples. The material was cultured PBMCs, obtained from culture after CMV antigen stimulation.

The nucleotides are TGTGCCAGCTCACCCCTTAATCCCTCAGGATCGAACACCGGGGAGCTGTTTTTT. Its product reads: CASSPLNPSGSNTGELFF. Rearrangement joined TRBV18 to TRBJ2-2; the D gene remains uncertain. The junction carries 17 bases between V and J, which are trimmed by 3 bases and 0 bases respectively. The CDR3 covers 18 residues, taking in both the cysteine and the phenylalanine. Only the CDR3 DNA is retained, 54 bases long and in frame from the first base. The germline V gene provides CDR1 KGHSH and CDR2 LQKENI.